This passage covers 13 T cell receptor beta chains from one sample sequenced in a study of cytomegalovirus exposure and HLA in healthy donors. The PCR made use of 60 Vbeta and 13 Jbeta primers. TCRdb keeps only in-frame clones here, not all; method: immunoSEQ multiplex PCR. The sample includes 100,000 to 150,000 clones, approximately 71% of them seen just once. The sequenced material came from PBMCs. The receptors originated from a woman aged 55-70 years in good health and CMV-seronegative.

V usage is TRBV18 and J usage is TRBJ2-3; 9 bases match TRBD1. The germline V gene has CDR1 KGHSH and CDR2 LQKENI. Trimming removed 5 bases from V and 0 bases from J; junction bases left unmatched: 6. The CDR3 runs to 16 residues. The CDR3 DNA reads TGTGCCAGCTCATCCCTCGGGACAGGGAGCACAGATACGCAGTATTTT. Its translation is CASSSLGTGSTDTQYF.

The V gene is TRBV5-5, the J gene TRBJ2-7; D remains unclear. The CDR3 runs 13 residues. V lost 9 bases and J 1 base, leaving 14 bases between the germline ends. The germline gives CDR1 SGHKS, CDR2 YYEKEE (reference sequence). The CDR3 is CATKRAPSYEQYF. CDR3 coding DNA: TGTGCCACCAAGCGAGCGCCATCCTACGAGCAGTACTTC.

The DNA for the CDR3 is TGTGCCAGCAGCCTGGGGCTAGCGGCCGACTACAATGAGCAGTTCTTC. Its protein product is CASSLGLAADYNEQFF. This chain links TRBV6-4 with TRBJ2-1; TRBD2 aligns across 7 bases. Germline V CDR1 and CDR2: MRHNA, SNTAGT. This CDR3 has 16 residues. V lost 6 bases, J lost 3 bases, and 11 bases stayed unmatched.

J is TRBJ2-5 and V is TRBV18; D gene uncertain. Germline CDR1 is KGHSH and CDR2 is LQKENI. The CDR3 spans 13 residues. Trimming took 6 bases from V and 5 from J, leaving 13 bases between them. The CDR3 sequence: CASSLDSGETQYF. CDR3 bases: TGTGCCAGCTCCCTAGATTCCGGGGAGACCCAGTACTTC.

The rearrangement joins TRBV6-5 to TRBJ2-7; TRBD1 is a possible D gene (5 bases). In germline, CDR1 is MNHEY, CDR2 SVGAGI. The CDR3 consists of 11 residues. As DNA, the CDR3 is TGTACCGCGAGTAAGGGGTACGAGCAGTACTTC. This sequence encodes CTASKGYEQYF.

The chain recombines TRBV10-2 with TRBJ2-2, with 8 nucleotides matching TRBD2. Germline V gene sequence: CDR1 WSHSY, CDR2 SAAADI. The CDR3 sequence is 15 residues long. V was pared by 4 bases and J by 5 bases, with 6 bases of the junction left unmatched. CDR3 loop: CASSGTSSRTGELFF. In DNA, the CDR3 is TGCGCCAGCAGTGGGACTAGCTCTCGTACCGGGGAGCTGTTTTTT.

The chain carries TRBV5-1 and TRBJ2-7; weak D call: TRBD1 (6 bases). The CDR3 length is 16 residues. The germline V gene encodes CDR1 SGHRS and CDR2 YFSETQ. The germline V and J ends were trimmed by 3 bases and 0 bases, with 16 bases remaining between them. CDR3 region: CASSWSATGISYEQYF. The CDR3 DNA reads TGCGCCAGCAGCTGGTCGGCGACAGGAATCTCCTACGAGCAGTACTTC.

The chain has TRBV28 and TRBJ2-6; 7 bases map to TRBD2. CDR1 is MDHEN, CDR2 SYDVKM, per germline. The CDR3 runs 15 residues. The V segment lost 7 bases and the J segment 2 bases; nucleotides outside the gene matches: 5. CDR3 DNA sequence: TGTGCCAGCAACCCCCGGGGGGCTGGGGCCAACGTCCTGACTTTC. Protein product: CASNPRGAGANVLTF.

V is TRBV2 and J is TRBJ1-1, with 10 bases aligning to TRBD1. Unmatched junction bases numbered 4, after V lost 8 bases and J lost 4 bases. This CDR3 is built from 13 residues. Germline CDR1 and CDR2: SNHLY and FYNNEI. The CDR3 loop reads CASAGQGGTEAFF. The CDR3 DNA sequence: TGTGCCAGCGCAGGACAGGGGGGCACTGAAGCTTTCTTT. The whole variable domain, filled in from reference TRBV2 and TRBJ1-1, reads EPEVTQTPSHQVTQMGQEVILRCVPISNHLYFYWYRQILGQKVEFLVSFYNNEISEKSEIFDDQFSVERPDGSNFTLKIRSTKLEDSAMYFCASAGQGGTEAFFGQGTRLTVV.

The DNA of the CDR3 is TGTGCCAGCAGTGACATTAGATCCTCTAACTATGGCTACACCTTC. Translating it yields CASSDIRSSNYGYTF. This chain uses TRBV2 with TRBJ1-2; D remains ambiguous. Germline V lookup: CDR1 SNHLY, CDR2 FYNNEI. V was shortened by 3 bases and J by 0 bases, with 11 bases between the two germline ends. The CDR3 sequence is 15 residues long.

The CDR3 is CASSPSSGELFF. In nucleotides, the CDR3 is TGTGCCAGCAGCCCTAGCTCCGGGGAGCTGTTTTTT. The V gene is TRBV11-2, the J gene TRBJ2-2; D might be TRBD2 (5 bases). Trimming shortened V by 5 bases and J by 6 bases, and 7 bases separated the two germline ends. The CDR3 loop spans 12 amino acids. Germline CDR1 is SGHAT and CDR2 is FQNNGV. Full variable domain (outside the CDR3, taken from reference TRBV11-2 and TRBJ2-2): EAGVAQSPRYKIIEKRQSVAFWCNPISGHATLYWYQQILGQGPKLLIQFQNNGVVDDSQLPKDRFSAERLKGVDSTLKIQPAKLEDSAVYLCASSPSSGELFFGEGSRLTVL.

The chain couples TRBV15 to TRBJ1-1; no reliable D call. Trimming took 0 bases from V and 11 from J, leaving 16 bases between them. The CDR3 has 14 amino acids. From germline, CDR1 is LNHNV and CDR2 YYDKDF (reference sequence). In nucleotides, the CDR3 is TGTGCCACCAGCAGAGATTGGGGAGACGGGAGGGCTTTCTTT. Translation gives CATSRDWGDGRAFF.

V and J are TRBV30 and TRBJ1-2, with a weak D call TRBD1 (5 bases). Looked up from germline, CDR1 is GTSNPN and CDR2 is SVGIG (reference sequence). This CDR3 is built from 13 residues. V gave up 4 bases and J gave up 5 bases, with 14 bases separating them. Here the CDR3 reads CAWKAGGGYGYTF. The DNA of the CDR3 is TGTGCCTGGAAGGCTGGCGGGGGATATGGCTACACCTTC.